This TCR beta chain came from a study of blood T cell repertoires in COVID-19. Overall study context: Sample material is recorded as cDNA or gDNA derived from T cells, B-cell-depleted T cells, or PBMCs.

Using immunoSEQ multiplex PCR, the repertoire was profiled, and TCRdb retains in-frame clones only, with some absent. Seen here are about 33,000 clones, 85% observed once, and the top ten hold 6.5% to 7.5%. This clone has a handful of counts. Other DNA sequences in the same sample also yield this CDR3. In germline, CDR1 is SGDLS, CDR2 YYNGEE. CDR3 size: 15 residues. Trimming took 0 bases from V and 1 from J, leaving 8 bases between them. The rearrangement joins TRBV9 to TRBJ2-1; D possibly corresponds to TRBD2 (5 bases). The sequenced sample was peripheral blood. The receptor was derived from a man in his sixties with active COVID-19. The DNA for the CDR3 is TGTGCCAGCAGCGTAGCAACGGGGTCCTACAATGAGCAGTTCTTC. Residues: CASSVATGSYNEQFF.